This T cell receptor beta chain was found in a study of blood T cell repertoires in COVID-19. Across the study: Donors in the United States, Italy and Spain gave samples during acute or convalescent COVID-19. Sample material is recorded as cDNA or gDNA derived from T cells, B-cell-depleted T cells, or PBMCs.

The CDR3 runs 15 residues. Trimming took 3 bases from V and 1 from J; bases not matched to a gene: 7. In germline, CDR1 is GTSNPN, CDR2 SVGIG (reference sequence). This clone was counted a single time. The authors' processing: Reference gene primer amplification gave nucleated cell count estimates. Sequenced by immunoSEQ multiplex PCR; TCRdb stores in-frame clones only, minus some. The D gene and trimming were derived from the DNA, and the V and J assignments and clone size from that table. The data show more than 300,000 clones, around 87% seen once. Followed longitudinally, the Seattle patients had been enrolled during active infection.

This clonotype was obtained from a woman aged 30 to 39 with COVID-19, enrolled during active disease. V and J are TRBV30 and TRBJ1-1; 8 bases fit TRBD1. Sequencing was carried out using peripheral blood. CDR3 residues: CAWRPRGQENTEAFF. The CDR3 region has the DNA TGTGCCTGGAGACCCAGGGGGCAGGAGAACACTGAAGCTTTCTTT.